The clone carrying this T cell receptor beta chain came up a few times. Its matching antigen is unknown. V was clipped by 3 bases and J by 8 bases; unmatched bases: 11. CDR1 and CDR2 (germline): SGHDT, YYEEEE. The CDR3 extends over 16 amino acids. This sample is part of a study of cytomegalovirus exposure and HLA in healthy donors. The study's findings and limits: One variant, a missense change in DCLRE1C, was linked in a later analysis to TCR beta V- and J-gene trimming. In presence/absence analyses, roughly uniform sequencing depth across donors was assumed. Under in vitro conditions, three CMV-associated chains were confirmed as specific for CMV antigens.

PCR employed 60 Vbeta and 13 Jbeta primers. The data were produced by immunoSEQ multiplex PCR, yet TCRdb's version contains in-frame clones alone and is incomplete. The sample has some 130,000 clones, roughly 80% seen once. The rearrangement joins TRBV5-6 to TRBJ1-4; 9 bases match TRBD1. The sample was PBMCs. This TCR came from a man aged 40-50 years in good health and CMV-seronegative. CDR3 bases: TGTGCCAGCAGCTGGGGGCCTACAGGGGGCGTGGAAAAACTGTTTTTT. Translating it yields CASSWGPTGGVEKLFF.